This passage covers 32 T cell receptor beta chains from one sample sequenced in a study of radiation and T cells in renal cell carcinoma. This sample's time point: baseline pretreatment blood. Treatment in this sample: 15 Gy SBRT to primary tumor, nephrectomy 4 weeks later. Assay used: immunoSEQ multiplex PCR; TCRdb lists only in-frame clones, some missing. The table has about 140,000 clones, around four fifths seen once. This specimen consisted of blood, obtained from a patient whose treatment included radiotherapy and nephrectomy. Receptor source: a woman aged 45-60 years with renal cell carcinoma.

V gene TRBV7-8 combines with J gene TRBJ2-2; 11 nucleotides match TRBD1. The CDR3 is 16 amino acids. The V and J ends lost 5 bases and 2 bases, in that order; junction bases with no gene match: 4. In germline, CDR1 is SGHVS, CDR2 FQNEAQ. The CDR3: CASSARTGGNTGELFF. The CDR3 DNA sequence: TGTGCCAGCAGCGCTAGGACAGGGGGCAACACCGGGGAGCTGTTTTTT.

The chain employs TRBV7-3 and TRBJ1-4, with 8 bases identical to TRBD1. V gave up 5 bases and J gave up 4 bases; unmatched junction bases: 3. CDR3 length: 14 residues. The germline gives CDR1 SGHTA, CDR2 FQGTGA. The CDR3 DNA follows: TGTGCCAGCAGCGTACAGGGGGATAATGAAAAACTGTTTTTT. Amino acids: CASSVQGDNEKLFF.

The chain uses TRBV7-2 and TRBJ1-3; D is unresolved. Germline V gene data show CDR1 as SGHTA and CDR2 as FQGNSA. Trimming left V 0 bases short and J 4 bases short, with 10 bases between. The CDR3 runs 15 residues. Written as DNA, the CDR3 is TGTGCCAGCAGCTTAGCGTGGGGTTTCGGAAACACCATATATTTT. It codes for CASSLAWGFGNTIYF.

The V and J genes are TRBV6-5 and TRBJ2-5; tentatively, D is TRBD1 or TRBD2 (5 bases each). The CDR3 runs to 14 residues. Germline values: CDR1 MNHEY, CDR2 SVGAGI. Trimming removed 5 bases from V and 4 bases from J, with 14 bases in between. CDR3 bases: TGTGCCAGCAGTCAGACCTATGGGGGAGAGACCCAGTACTTC. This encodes CASSQTYGGETQYF.

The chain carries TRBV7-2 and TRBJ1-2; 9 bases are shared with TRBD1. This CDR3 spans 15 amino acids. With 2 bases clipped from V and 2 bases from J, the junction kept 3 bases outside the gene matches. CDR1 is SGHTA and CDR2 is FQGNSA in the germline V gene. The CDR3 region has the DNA TGTGCCAGCAGCTTATTAGGACAGGGGAACTATGGCTACACCTTC. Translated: CASSLLGQGNYGYTF.

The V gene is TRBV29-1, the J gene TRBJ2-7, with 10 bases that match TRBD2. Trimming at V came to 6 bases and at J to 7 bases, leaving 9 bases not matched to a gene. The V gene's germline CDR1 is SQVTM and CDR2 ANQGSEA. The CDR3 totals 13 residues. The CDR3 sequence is CSVVAGGDGEQYF. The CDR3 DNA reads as TGCAGCGTAGTAGCGGGGGGAGACGGGGAGCAGTACTTC.

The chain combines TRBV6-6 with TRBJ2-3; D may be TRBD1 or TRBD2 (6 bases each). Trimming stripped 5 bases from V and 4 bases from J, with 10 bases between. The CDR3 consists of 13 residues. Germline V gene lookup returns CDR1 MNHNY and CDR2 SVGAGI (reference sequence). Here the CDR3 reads CASSPGAADTQYF. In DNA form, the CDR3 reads TGTGCCAGCAGTCCGGGGGCGGCAGATACGCAGTATTTT.

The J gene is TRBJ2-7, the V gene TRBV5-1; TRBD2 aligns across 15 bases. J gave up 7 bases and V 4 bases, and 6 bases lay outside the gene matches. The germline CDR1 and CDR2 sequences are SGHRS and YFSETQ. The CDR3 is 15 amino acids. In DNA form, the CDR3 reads TGCGCCAGCAGCCCGGGACTAGCGGGGGGTGATGAGCAGTACTTC. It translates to CASSPGLAGGDEQYF.

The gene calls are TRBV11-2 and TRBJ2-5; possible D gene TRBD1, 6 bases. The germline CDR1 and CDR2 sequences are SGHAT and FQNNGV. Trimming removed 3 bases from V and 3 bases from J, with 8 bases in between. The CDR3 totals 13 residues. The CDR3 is CASSFNREETQYF. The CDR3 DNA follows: TGTGCCAGCAGCTTTAACAGGGAAGAGACCCAGTACTTC.

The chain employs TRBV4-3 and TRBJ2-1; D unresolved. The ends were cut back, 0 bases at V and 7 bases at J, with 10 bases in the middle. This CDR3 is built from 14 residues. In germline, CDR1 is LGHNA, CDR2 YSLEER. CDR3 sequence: CASSQDPDVNEQFF. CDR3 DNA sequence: TGCGCCAGCAGCCAAGATCCGGATGTGAATGAGCAGTTCTTC.

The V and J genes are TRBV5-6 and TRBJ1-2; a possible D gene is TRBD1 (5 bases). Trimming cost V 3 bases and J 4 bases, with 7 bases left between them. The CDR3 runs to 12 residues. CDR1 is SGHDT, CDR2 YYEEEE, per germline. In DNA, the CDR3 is TGTGCCAGCAGCTCCGGGGCCTATGGCTACACCTTC. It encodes CASSSGAYGYTF.

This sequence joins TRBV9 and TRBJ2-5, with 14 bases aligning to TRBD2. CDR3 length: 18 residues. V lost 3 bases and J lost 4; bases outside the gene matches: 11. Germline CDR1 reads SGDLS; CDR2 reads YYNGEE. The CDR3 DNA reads TGTGCCAGCAGCGGATCGACTAGCGGGAGGGCCCCACCAGAGACCCAGTACTTC. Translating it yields CASSGSTSGRAPPETQYF.

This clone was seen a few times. CDR3 in amino acids: CASSPGTVTEAFF. CDR3 DNA: TGTGCCAGCAGCCCCGGGACAGTAACTGAAGCTTTCTTT. This rearrangement joins TRBV9 to TRBJ1-1; TRBD1 matches at 7 bases. The junction had 5 bases not matched to a gene; V was cut back by 4 bases and J by 5 bases. Germline-derived CDR1 and CDR2 are SGDLS and YYNGEE. This CDR3 has 13 residues.

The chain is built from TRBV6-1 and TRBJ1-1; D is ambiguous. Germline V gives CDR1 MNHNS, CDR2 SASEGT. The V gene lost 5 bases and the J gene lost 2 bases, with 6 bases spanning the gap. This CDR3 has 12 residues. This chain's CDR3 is CASSNLNTEAFF. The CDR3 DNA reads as TGTGCCAGCAGTAACCTTAACACTGAAGCTTTCTTT.

CDR3 nucleotide sequence: TGCGCCAGCAGCCAAGGCACCGCGGGACAGGTCGGCTACACCTTC. Residues: CASSQGTAGQVGYTF. This chain joins TRBV4-3 and TRBJ1-2; TRBD1 matches at 8 bases. Germline CDR1 and CDR2: LGHNA and YSLEER. CDR3 length equals 15 residues. V gave up 1 base and J gave up 8 bases; unmatched junction bases: 9.

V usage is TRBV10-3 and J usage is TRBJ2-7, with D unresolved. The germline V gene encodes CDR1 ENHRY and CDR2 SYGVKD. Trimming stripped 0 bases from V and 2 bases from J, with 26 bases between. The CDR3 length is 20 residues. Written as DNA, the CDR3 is TGTGCCATCAGTGAGTCGAAGCTTTTCGGGCCGAGCGCTCGGGCCTACGAGCAGTACTTC. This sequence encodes CAISESKLFGPSARAYEQYF.

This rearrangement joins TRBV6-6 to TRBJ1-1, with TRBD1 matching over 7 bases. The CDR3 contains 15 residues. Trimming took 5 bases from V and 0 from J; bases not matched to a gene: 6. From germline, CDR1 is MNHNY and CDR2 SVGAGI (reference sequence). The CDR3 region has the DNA TGTGCCAGCAGTCCCTTCGACAGGGTGAACACTGAAGCTTTCTTT. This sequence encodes CASSPFDRVNTEAFF.

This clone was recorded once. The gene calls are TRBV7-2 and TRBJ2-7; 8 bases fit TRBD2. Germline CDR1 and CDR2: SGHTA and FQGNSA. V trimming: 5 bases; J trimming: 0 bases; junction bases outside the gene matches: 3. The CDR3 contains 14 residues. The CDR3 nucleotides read TGTGCCAGCAGCCCCGGGACTAGCTCCTACGAGCAGTACTTC. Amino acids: CASSPGTSSYEQYF.

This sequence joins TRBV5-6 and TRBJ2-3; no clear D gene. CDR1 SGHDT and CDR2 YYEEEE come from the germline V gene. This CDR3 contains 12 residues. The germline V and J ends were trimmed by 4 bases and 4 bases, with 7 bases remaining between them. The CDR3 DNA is TGTGCCAGCAGCCGTTATCCAGATACGCAGTATTTT. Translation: CASSRYPDTQYF.

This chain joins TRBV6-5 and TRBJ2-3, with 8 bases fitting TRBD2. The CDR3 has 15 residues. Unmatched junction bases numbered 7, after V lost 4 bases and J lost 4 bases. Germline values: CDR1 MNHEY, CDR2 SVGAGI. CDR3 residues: CASSFLAGSADTQYF. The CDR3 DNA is TGTGCCAGCAGTTTTTTAGCGGGGAGTGCAGATACGCAGTATTTT.

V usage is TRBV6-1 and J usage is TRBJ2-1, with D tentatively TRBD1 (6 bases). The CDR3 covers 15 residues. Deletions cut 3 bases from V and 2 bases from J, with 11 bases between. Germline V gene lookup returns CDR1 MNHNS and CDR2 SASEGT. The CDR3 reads CASSDDGQPYNEQFF. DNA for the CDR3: TGTGCCAGCAGTGATGATGGACAGCCCTACAATGAGCAGTTCTTC.

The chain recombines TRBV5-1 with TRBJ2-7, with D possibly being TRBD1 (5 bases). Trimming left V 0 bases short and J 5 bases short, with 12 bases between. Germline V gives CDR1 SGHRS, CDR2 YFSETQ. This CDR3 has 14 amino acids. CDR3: CASSLVAGFNEQYF. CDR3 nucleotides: TGCGCCAGCAGCTTGGTGGCAGGGTTCAACGAGCAGTACTTC.

CDR3 sequence reads: CASSQGTASIYEQYF. CDR3 nucleotide sequence: TGTGCCAGCAGCCAAGGGACAGCCTCGATCTACGAGCAGTACTTC. This chain links TRBV5-4 with TRBJ2-7, with 7 bases identical to TRBD1. The CDR3 runs 15 residues. J was trimmed by 3 bases and V by 4 bases; bases with no gene match: 10. Germline-derived CDR1 and CDR2 are SGHNT and YYREEE (reference sequence).

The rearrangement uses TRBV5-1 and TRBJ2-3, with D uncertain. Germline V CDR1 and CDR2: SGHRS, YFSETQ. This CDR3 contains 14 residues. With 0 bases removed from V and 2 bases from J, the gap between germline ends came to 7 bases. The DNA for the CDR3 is TGCGCCAGCAGCTTGGGTGCCCCCACAGATACGCAGTATTTT. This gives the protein CASSLGAPTDTQYF.

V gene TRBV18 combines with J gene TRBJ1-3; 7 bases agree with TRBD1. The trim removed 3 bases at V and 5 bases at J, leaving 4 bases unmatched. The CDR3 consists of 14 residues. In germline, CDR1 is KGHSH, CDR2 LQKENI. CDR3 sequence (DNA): TGTGCCAGCTCACCCGGACAGGAAAGAAACACCATATATTTT. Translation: CASSPGQERNTIYF.

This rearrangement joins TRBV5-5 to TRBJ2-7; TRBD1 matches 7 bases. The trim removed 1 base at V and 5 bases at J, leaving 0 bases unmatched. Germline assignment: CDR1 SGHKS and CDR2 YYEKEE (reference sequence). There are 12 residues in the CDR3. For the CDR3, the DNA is TGTGCCAGCAGCTTGACAGGGGACGAGCAGTACTTC. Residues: CASSLTGDEQYF. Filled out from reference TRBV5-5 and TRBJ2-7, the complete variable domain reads DAGVTQSPTHLIKTRGQQVTLRCSPISGHKSVSWYQQVLGQGPQFIFQYYEKEERGRGNFPDRFSARQFPNYSSELNVNALLLGDSALYLCASSLTGDEQYFGPGTRLTVT.

As DNA, the CDR3 is TGTGCCAGCAGGCGGGGGGCGCGAGGAAACACCATATATTTT. As protein: CASRRGARGNTIYF. The chain recombines TRBV6-6 with TRBJ1-3; possible D gene TRBD1, 6 bases. Germline V gene lookup returns CDR1 MNHNY and CDR2 SVGAGI (reference sequence). V dropped 6 bases and J dropped 4 bases, with 13 bases sitting between them. The CDR3 length is 14 residues.

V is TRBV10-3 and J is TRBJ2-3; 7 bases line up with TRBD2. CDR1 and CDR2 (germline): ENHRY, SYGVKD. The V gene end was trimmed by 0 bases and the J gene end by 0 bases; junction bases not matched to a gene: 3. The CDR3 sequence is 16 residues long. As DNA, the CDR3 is TGTGCCATCAGTGAGTCTTGGGGGGGAAGCACAGATACGCAGTATTTT. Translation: CAISESWGGSTDTQYF.

This CDR3 reads CASRADRGLYGYTF. CDR3 DNA: TGTGCCAGTAGGGCCGACAGGGGGCTCTATGGCTACACCTTC. The V call is TRBV19, the J call TRBJ1-2; 10 bases are a match to TRBD1. V was pared by 6 bases and J by 4 bases, with 5 bases of the junction left unmatched. This CDR3 region has 14 residues. The V gene's germline CDR1 is LNHDA and CDR2 SQIVND (reference sequence).

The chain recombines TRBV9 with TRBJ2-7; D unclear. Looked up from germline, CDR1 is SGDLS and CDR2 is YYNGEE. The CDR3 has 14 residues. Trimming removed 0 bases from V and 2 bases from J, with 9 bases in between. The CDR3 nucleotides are TGTGCCAGCAGCGTAGACCAGCGAACCTACGAGCAGTACTTC. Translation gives CASSVDQRTYEQYF.

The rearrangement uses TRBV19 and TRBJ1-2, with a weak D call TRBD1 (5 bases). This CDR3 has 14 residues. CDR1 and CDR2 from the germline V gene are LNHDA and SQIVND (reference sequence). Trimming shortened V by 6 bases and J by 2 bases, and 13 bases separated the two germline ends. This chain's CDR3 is CASSRDASNYGYTF. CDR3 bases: TGTGCCAGTAGCCGGGACGCAAGCAACTATGGCTACACCTTC.

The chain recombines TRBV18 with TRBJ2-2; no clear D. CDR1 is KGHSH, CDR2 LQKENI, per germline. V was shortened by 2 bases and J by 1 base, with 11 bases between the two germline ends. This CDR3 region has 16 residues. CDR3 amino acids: CASSPASQVNTGELFF. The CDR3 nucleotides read TGTGCCAGCTCACCAGCATCCCAGGTGAACACCGGGGAGCTGTTTTTT.